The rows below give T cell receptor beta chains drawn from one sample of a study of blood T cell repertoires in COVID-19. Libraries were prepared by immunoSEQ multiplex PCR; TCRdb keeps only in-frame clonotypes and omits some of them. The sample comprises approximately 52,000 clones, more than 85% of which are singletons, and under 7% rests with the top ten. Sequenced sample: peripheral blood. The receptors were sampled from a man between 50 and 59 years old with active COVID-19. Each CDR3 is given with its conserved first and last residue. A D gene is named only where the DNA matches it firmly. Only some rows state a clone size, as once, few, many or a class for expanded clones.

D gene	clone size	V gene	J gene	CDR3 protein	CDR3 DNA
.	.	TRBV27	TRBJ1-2	CATGGLYYGYTF	TGTGCCACCGGCGGGTTATACTATGGCTACACCTTC
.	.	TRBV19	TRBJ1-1	CASLRTNTEAFF	TGTGCCAGCTTGCGGACTAACACTGAAGCTTTCTTT
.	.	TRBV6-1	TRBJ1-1	CASSEMGDDTEAFF	TGTGCCAGCAGTGAAATGGGAGATGACACTGAAGCTTTCTTT
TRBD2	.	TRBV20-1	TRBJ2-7	CSASRAGVSSYEQYF	TGCAGTGCTAGTAGGGCGGGGGTGAGCTCCTACGAGCAGTACTTC
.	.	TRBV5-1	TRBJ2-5	CASSLVDNQETQYF	TGCGCCAGCAGCTTGGTGGACAACCAAGAGACCCAGTACTTC
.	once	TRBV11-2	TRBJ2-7	CASSLGAVSYEQYF	TGTGCCAGCAGCTTAGGGGCCGTCTCCTACGAGCAGTACTTC
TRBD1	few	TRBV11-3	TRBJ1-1	CASSAGGTEAFF	TGTGCCAGCTCCGCAGGGGGCACTGAAGCTTTCTTT
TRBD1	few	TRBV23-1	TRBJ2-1	CASRNSGGSRGFNEQFF	TGCGCCAGCAGAAACTCAGGGGGATCCCGCGGGTTCAATGAGCAGTTCTTC
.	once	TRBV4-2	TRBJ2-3	CASKLAESTDTQYF	TGTGCCAGCAAGTTAGCGGAGAGCACAGATACGCAGTATTTT
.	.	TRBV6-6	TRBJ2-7	CASSYLGGTGEQYF	TGTGCCAGCAGTTACCTTGGGGGCACGGGCGAGCAGTACTTC
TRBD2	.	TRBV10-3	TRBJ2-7	CAISESRGDEQYF	TGTGCCATCAGTGAGTCGCGGGGGGACGAGCAGTACTTC
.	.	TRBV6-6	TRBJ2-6	CASSYGGSGANVLTF	TGTGCCAGCAGTTACGGAGGTTCTGGGGCCAACGTCCTGACTTTC
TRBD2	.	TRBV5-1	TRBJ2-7	CASSLYASGTEQYF	TGCGCCAGCAGCTTGTATGCTAGCGGGACCGAGCAGTACTTC
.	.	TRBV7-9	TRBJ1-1	CASSLPGDNTEAFF	TGTGCCAGCAGCTTACCAGGGGACAACACTGAAGCTTTCTTT